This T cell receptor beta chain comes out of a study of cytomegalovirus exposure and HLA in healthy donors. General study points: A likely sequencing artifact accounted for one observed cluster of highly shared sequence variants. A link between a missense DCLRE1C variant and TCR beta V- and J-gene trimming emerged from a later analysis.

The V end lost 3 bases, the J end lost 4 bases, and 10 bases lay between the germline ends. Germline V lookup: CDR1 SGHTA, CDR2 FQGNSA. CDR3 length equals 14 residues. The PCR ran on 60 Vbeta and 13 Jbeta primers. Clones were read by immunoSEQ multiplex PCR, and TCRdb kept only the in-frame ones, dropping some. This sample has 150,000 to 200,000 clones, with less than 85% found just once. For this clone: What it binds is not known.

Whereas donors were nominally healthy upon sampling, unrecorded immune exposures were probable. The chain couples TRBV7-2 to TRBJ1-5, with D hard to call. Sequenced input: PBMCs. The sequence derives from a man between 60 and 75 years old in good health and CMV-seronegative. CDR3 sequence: CASSLWAANQPQHF. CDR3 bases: TGTGCCAGCAGCTTGTGGGCCGCGAATCAGCCCCAGCATTTT.